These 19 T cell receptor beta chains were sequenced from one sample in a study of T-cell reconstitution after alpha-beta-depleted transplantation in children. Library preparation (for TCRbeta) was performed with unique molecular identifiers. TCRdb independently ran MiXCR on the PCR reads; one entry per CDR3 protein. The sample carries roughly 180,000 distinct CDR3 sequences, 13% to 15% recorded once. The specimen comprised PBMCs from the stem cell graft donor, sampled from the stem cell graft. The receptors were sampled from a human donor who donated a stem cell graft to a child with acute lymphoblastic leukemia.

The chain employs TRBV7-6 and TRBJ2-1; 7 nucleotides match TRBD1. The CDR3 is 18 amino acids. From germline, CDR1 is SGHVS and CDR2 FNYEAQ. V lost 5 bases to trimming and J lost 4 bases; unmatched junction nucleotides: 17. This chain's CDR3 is CASSPSTGEDLLYNEQFF. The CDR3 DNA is TGTGCCAGCAGCCCTAGCACAGGGGAAGACTTACTATACAATGAGCAGTTCTTC.

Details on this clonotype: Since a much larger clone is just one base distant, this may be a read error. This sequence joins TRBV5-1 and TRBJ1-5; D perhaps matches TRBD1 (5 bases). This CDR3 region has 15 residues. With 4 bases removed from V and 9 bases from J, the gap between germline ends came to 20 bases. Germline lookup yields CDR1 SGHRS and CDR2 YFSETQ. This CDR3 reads CASSPEGREDRPQHF. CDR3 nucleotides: TGCGCCAGCAGCCCGGAGGGCAGGGAAGATCGGCCCCAGCATTTT.

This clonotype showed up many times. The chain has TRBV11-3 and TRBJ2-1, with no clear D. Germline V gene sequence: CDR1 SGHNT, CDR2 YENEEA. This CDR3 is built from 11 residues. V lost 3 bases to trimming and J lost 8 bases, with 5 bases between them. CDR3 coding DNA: TGTGCCAGCAGCTTCGTAGATGAGCAGTTCTTC. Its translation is CASSFVDEQFF.

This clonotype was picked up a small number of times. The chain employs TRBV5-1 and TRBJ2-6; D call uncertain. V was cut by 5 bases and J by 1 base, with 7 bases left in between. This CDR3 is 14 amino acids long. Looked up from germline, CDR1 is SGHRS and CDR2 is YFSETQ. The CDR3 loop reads CASRQESGANVLTF. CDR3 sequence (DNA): TGCGCCAGCAGGCAGGAGTCTGGGGCCAACGTCCTGACTTTC.

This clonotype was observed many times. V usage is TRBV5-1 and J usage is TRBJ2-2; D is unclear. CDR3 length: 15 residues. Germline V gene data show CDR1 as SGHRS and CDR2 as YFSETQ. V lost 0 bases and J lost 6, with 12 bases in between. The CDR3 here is CASSLEATASGELFF. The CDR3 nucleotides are TGCGCCAGCAGCTTGGAGGCTACTGCGTCCGGGGAGCTGTTTTTT.

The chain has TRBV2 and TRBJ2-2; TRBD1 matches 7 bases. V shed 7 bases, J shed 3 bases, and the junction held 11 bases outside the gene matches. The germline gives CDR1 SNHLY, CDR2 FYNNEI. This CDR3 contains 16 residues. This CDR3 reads CASILTGVRYTGELFF. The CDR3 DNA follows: TGTGCCAGCATTCTTACAGGGGTTCGGTACACCGGGGAGCTGTTTTTT.

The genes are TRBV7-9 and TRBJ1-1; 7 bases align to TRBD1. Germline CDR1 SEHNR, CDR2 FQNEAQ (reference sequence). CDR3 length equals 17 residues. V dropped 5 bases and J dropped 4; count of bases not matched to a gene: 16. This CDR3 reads CASSRRAPGQYFTEAFF. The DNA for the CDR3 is TGTGCCAGCAGCCGCCGTGCCCCGGGACAGTATTTCACTGAAGCTTTCTTT.

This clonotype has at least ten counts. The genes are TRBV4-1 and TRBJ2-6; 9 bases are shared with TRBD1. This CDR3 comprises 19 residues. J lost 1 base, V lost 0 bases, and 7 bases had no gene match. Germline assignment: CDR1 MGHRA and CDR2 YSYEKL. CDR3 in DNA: TGCGCCAGCAGCCAAGATCGGGGACAGGGAGGGTCTGGGGCCAACGTCCTGACTTTC. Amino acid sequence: CASSQDRGQGGSGANVLTF.

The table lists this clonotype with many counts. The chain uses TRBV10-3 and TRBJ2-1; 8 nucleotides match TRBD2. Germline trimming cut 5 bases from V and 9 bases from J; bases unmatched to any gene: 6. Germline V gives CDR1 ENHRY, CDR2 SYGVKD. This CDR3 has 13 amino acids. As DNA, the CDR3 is TGTGCCATCAGTACAGCGGGAGATGTTGAGCAGTTCTTC. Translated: CAISTAGDVEQFF.

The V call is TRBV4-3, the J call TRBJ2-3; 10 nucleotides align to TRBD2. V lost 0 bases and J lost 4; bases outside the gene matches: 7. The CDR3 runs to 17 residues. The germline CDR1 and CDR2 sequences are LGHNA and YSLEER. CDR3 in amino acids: CASSQELTSGISDTQYF. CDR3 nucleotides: TGCGCCAGCAGCCAAGAGCTCACTAGCGGGATCTCAGATACGCAGTATTTT.

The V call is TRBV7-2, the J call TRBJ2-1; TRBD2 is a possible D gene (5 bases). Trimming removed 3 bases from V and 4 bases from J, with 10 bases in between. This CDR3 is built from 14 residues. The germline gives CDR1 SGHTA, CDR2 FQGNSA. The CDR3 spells CASSLDWSYNEQFF. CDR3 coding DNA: TGTGCCAGCAGCTTGGACTGGTCGTACAATGAGCAGTTCTTC.

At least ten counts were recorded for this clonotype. The CDR3 protein is CASSSNRVLEYEQYF. The CDR3 DNA follows: TGTGCCAGCAGCTCCAACAGGGTCCTTGAATACGAGCAGTACTTC. The rearrangement links TRBV5-6 to TRBJ2-7, with D tentatively TRBD1 (6 bases). CDR1 is SGHDT and CDR2 is YYEEEE in the germline V gene. V lost 3 bases and J 4 bases, leaving 17 bases between the germline ends. The CDR3 runs to 15 residues.

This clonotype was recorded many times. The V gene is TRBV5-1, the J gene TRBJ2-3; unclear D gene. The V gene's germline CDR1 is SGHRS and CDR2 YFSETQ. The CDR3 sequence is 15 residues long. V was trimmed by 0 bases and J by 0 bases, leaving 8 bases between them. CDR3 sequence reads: CASSLEASSTDTQYF. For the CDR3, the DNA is TGCGCCAGCAGCTTGGAGGCCAGTAGCACAGATACGCAGTATTTT.

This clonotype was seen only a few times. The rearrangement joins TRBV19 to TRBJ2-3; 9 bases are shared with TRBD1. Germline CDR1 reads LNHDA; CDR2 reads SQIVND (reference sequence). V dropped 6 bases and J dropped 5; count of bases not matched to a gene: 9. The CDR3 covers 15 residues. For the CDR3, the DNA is TGTGCCAGTAGGCCCGGAACAGGGGGCGTAGATACGCAGTATTTT. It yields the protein CASRPGTGGVDTQYF.

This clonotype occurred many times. CDR3 sequence (DNA): TGCGCCAGCAGCCAAGGTCCGGGGAGCGATCAGCCCCAGCATTTT. Its translation: CASSQGPGSDQPQHF. The V call is TRBV4-1, the J call TRBJ1-5, with D unclear. The CDR3 runs to 15 residues. Germline V gives CDR1 MGHRA, CDR2 YSYEKL. The V end was cut by 1 base, the J end by 5 bases, with 12 bases between.

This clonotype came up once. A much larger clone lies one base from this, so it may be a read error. The CDR3 protein is CSARNLRRGLGAYEQYF. As DNA, the CDR3 is TGCAGTGCTAGGAACTTGAGGAGGGGGCTAGGGGCCTACGAGCAGTACTTC. The chain carries TRBV20-1 and TRBJ2-7; a possible D gene is TRBD1 (7 bases). V dropped 3 bases and J dropped 2 bases, with 23 bases sitting between them. This CDR3 is built from 17 residues. Per germline, CDR1 DFQATT and CDR2 SNEGSKA (reference sequence).

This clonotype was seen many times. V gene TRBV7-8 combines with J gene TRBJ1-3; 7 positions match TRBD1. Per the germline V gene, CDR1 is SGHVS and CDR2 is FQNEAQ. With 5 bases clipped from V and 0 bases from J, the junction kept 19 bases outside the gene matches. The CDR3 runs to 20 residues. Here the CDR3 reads CASSPLGVYRGSDSGNTIYF. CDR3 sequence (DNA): TGTGCCAGCAGCCCCCTAGGGGTATACAGGGGCAGTGACTCTGGAAACACCATATATTTT. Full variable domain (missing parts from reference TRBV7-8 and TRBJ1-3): GAGVSQSPRYKVAKRGQDVALRCDPISGHVSLFWYQQALGQGPEFLTYFQNEAQLDKSGLPSDRFFAERPEGSVSTLKIQRTQQEDSAVYLCASSPLGVYRGSDSGNTIYFGEGSWLTVV.

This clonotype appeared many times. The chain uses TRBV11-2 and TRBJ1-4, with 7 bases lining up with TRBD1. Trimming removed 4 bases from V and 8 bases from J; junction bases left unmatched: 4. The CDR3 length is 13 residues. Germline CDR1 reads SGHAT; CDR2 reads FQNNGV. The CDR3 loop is CASSSRDSEKLFF. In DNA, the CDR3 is TGTGCCAGCAGCTCCCGGGACAGCGAAAAACTGTTTTTT.

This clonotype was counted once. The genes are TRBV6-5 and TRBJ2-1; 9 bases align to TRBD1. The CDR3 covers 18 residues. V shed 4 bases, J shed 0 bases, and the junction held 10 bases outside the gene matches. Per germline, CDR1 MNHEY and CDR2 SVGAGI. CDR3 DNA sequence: TGTGCCAGCAGTTTGAACAGGGGGCCTTCAAGCTCCTACAATGAGCAGTTCTTC. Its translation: CASSLNRGPSSSYNEQFF.